This TCR beta chain was sequenced for a study of blood T cell repertoires in COVID-19. Study-level information: Acute and convalescent COVID-19 specimens originated in the United States, Italy and Spain. From T cells, B-cell-depleted T cells, or PBMCs came the material, which was cDNA or gDNA.

As processed by the authors: Nucleated cell counts were estimated from reference gene primer amplification. The method was immunoSEQ multiplex PCR; TCRdb's version includes in-frame clones alone and lacks a portion of them. V and J calls plus clone size are reproduced from that table; the DNA served to infer D and trimming. The sample records nearly 45,000 clones, about 81% being singletons. Between the trimmed V and J ends, which lost 2 bases and 2 bases, there was a span of 15 bases. This CDR3 is built from 16 residues. CDR1 is SGHTA, CDR2 FQGNSA, per germline. The V and J genes are TRBV7-2 and TRBJ2-5, with D possibly being TRBD1 (6 bases). The source material was peripheral blood. This receptor was taken from a human donor in a cohort sampled during active COVID-19. CDR3 sequence: CASSLLWDNRQETQYF. The CDR3 region has the DNA TGTGCCAGCAGCTTACTCTGGGACAATCGTCAAGAGACCCAGTACTTC.